The clone carrying this TCR beta chain was seen only a few times. This sample was taken from a study of T cells in Graves' hyperthyroidism and ophthalmopathy. V was pared by 5 bases and J by 4 bases, with 14 bases between. CDR3 length: 15 residues. It was RNA transcripts that yielded the amplified TCR beta CDR3 regions. Primed by the HTBI set, a first-round RT-PCR was run on the TCR CDR3. TCRdb reprocessed the multiplex PCR reads via MiXCR and lists one record per CDR3 protein. The sample consists of under 550,000 distinct CDR3 sequences, nearly 20% of them appearing once. This TCR derives from a man aged 40-49 years with Graves' ophthalmopathy. The specimen was blood. The V call is TRBV12-3 or TRBV12-4, the J call TRBJ2-2, with D possibly being TRBD1 (5 bases). The CDR3 sequence: CASSLLKGPTGELFF. CDR3 DNA: TGTGCCAGCAGTCTGCTAAAGGGGCCCACCGGGGAGCTGTTTTTT.